These 7 T cell receptor beta chains were all obtained from the same sample, sequenced in a study of T cell repertoires in cytomegalovirus infection. MiXCR, run by TCRdb on the reads, gives a single entry per CDR3 protein. The table lists around 100,000 distinct CDR3 sequences, 20% to 25% of them singletons. Specimen: CD8+ T cells from PBMCs. These receptors were collected from a human donor in good health (CMV status not recorded). Some clones in this sample may be carry-over from other donors' samples.

The rearrangement links TRBV9 to TRBJ2-1; D not certain. V lost 0 bases to trimming and J lost 8 bases, with 12 bases between them. In germline, CDR1 is SGDLS, CDR2 YYNGEE. This CDR3 is 14 amino acids long. The CDR3 region has the DNA TGTGCCAGCAGCGTAGCTGGGCGGAACCATGAGCAGTTCTTC. Its translation: CASSVAGRNHEQFF.

V and J are TRBV11-2 and TRBJ2-7, with unresolved D. V was trimmed by 1 base and J by 3 bases, leaving 7 bases between them. The CDR3 totals 13 residues. The germline V gene encodes CDR1 SGHAT and CDR2 FQNNGV. The CDR3 DNA follows: TGTGCCAGCAGCTTAGGGGAAAACTACGAGCAGTACTTC. As protein: CASSLGENYEQYF.

This clonotype has ten or more counts. This rearrangement joins TRBV7-2 to TRBJ2-3; D is uncertain. The CDR3 has 14 amino acids. Germline V gene sequence: CDR1 SGHTA, CDR2 FQGNSA. The ends were cut back, 1 base at V and 4 bases at J, with 9 bases in the middle. CDR3 protein: CASSLEQLADTQYF. The CDR3 nucleotides read TGTGCCAGCAGCTTAGAACAGCTCGCAGATACGCAGTATTTT.

At least ten counts were recorded for this clonotype. The J gene is TRBJ2-7, the V gene TRBV12-3 or TRBV12-4; 9 positions match TRBD1. This CDR3 contains 13 residues. Germline trimming cut 6 bases from V and 3 bases from J; bases unmatched to any gene: 3. The CDR3: CASRTGGRYEQYF. The CDR3 region has the DNA TGTGCCAGCAGAACAGGGGGCCGCTACGAGCAGTACTTC.

V gene TRBV20-1 combines with J gene TRBJ2-1, with D possibly TRBD2 on 6 matching bases. The germline V gene encodes CDR1 DFQATT and CDR2 SNEGSKA (reference sequence). The ends were cut back, 8 bases at V and 7 bases at J, with 18 bases in the middle. CDR3 length equals 13 residues. This CDR3 reads CSRPGDGLNEQFF. CDR3 sequence (DNA): TGCAGTAGACCGGGAGATGGGTTGAATGAGCAGTTCTTC.

The V call is TRBV12-3 or TRBV12-4, the J call TRBJ2-1; TRBD2 matches 8 bases. The CDR3 has 16 amino acids. Unmatched junction bases numbered 10, after V lost 5 bases and J lost 4 bases. CDR3 in amino acids: CASSPGVGGGYNEQFF. The CDR3 bases are TGTGCCAGCAGTCCCGGCGTTGGCGGGGGGTACAATGAGCAGTTCTTC.

Note on this clonotype: This may be a read error, as it is one base from a much larger clone. The chain employs TRBV5-1 and TRBJ2-1, with 7 bases fitting TRBD2. The CDR3 has 15 residues. V lost 4 bases to trimming and J lost 6 bases; unmatched junction nucleotides: 10. The germline V gene has CDR1 SGHRS and CDR2 YFSETQ. CDR3: CASSQTSRGTNEQFF. The CDR3 DNA follows: TGCGCCAGCAGCCAGACTAGCCGGGGGACCAATGAGCAGTTCTTC.